Listed below are T cell receptor beta chains from one sample, sequenced in a study of T cell changes during pregnancy in multiple sclerosis. Clones were read by immunoSEQ multiplex PCR, and TCRdb kept only the in-frame ones, dropping some. The sample consists of more than 45,000 clones, 88% of them appearing once. Here the sequenced sample was CD4+ T cells from peripheral blood mononuclear cells, taken in the second trimester of pregnancy. Source of these receptors: a female donor with multiple sclerosis, enrolled in a pregnancy study. Both conserved end residues are trimmed from each CDR3.

v_call	j_call	cdr3_aa
TRBV7-9	TRBJ2-1	ASSPGNRGHNNEQF
TRBV14	TRBJ2-1	ASSLTTGEPYNEQF
TRBV4-3	TRBJ2-2	ASSQDTSGNTGELF
TRBV28	TRBJ2-1	ASSPWGGGVNEQF
TRBV18	.	ASSPRDRENEQY
TRBV30	TRBJ1-2	ALRALGETNYGYT
TRBV4-1	TRBJ2-2	ASSRALAGGDTGELF
TRBV4-3	TRBJ1-3	ASSPGQGNTIY
TRBV12-5	TRBJ1-4	ASGRGRLNEKLF
TRBV18	TRBJ2-3	ASSPLADTQY
TRBV30	TRBJ2-7	AWGRTGGGEQY
TRBV6-1	TRBJ2-3	ASSEVETSGRRTQY
TRBV19	TRBJ1-1	ASTKWTGGGNTEAF
TRBV5-1	TRBJ2-7	ASSLDRGVREQY
TRBV5-6	TRBJ2-2	ASNLGGPWTGELF
TRBV5-1	TRBJ2-1	ASSLEGQGYNEQF
TRBV5-1	TRBJ1-3	ASSLGQGLGGNTIY
TRBV10-1	TRBJ2-1	ASSLWLAGEQF
TRBV7-6	TRBJ2-7	ASRETGTSYEQY
TRBV4-1	TRBJ2-4	ASSGLGFLAKNIQY
TRBV5-1	TRBJ2-7	ASSPGGAHREEQY
TRBV29-1	TRBJ1-2	SVEDRVEGYT
TRBV6-1	TRBJ2-7	ASSDGQAWREQY
TRBV12-5	TRBJ1-5	ASGLRVTGRLSNQPQH
TRBV4-1	TRBJ1-1	ASSARPARRDTEAF
TRBV10-3	TRBJ2-7	AISPRRGLAGRTHYEQY